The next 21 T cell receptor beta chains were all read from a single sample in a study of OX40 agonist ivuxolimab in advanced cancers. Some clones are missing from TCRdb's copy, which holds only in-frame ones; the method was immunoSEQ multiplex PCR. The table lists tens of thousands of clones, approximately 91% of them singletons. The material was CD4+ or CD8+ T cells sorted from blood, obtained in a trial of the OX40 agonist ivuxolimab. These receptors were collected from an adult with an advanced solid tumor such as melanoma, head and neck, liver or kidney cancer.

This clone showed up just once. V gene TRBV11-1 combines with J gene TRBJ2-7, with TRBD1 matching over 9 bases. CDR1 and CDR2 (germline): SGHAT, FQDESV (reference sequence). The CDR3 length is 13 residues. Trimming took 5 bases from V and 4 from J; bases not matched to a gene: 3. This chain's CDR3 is CASSLTGGYEQYF. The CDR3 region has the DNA TGTGCCAGCAGCCTGACAGGGGGATACGAGCAGTACTTC. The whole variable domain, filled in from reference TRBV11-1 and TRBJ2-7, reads EAEVAQSPRYKITEKSQAVAFWCDPISGHATLYWYRQILGQGPELLVQFQDESVVDDSQLPKDRFSAERLKGVDSTLKIQPAELGDSAMYLCASSLTGGYEQYFGPGTRLTVT.

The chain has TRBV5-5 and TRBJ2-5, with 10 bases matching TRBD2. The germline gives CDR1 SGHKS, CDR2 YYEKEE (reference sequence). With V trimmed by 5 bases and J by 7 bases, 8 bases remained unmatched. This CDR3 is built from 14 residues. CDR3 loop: CASSPSGGLGTQYF. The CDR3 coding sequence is TGTGCCAGCAGTCCTAGCGGGGGCCTCGGGACCCAGTACTTC.

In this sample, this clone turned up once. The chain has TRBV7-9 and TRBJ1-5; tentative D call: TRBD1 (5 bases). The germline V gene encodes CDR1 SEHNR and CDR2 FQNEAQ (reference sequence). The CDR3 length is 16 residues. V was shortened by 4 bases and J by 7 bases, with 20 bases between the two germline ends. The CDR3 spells CASSSTQGLGGQPQHF. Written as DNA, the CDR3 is TGTGCCAGCAGCTCGACCCAGGGCCTTGGGGGACAGCCCCAGCATTTT.

CDR3 sequence: CASSSSGRSHEQYF. The CDR3 DNA sequence: TGTGCCAGCAGTTCTAGCGGGAGGTCCCACGAGCAGTACTTC. The V and J genes are TRBV28 and TRBJ2-5; TRBD2 agrees at 11 bases. The DNA matches TRBJ2-7 better at its end, which makes the J call doubtful. Looked up from germline, CDR1 is MDHEN and CDR2 is SYDVKM. The CDR3 covers 14 residues.

The CDR3 DNA sequence: TGTGCCAGCGGAACGCGAGGCAATCAGCCCCAGCATTTT. Residues: CASGTRGNQPQHF. The V gene is TRBV6-1, the J gene TRBJ1-5; D gene uncertain. The germline gives CDR1 MNHNS, CDR2 SASEGT. Trimming took 8 bases from V and 2 from J, leaving 10 bases between them. The length of the CDR3 is 13 residues.

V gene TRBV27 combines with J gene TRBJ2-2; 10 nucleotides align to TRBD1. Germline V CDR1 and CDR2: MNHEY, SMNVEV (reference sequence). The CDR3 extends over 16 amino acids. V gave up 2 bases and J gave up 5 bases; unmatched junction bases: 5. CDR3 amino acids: CASSLRDRGMTGELFF. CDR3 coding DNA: TGTGCCAGCAGTTTAAGGGACAGGGGAATGACCGGGGAGCTGTTTTTT.

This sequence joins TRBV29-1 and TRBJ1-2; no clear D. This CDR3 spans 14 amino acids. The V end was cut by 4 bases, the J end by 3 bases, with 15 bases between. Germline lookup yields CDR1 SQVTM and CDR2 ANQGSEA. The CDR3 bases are TGCAGCGTTGGTGGGATCCACTTGGACTATGGCTACACCTTC. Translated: CSVGGIHLDYGYTF.

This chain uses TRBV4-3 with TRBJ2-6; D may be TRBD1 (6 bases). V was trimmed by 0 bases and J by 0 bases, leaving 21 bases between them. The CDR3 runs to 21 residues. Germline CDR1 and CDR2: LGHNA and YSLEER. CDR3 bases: TGCGCCAGCAGCCAAGATATCCCCCGGGACATGTTCCTCTCTGGGGCCAACGTCCTGACTTTC. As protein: CASSQDIPRDMFLSGANVLTF.

The chain's CDR3 is CASSSDEVFSAATDTQYF. The CDR3 nucleotides read TGTGCCAGCAGCTCGGATGAGGTCTTTAGCGCCGCCACAGATACGCAGTATTTT. The V gene is TRBV5-4, the J gene TRBJ2-3, with D tentatively TRBD2 (5 bases). Germline V gene lookup returns CDR1 SGHNT and CDR2 YYREEE (reference sequence). V was clipped by 3 bases and J by 2 bases, with 22 bases between them. The CDR3 is 18 residues long.

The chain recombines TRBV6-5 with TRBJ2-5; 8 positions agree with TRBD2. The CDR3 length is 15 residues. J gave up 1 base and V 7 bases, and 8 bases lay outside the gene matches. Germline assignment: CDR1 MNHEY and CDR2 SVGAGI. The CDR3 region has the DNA TGTGCCAGCACTCCGGGCGGGGGGCCCCAAGAGACCCAGTACTTC. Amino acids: CASTPGGGPQETQYF.

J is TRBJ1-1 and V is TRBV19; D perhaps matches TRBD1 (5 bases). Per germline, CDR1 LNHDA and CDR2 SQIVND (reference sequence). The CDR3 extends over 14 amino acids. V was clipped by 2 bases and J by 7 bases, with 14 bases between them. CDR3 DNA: TGTGCCAGTAGTATAAACATTGGCGGGGGTGAAGCTTTCTTT. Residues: CASSINIGGGEAFF. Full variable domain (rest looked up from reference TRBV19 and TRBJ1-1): DGGITQSPKYLFRKEGQNVTLSCEQNLNHDAMYWYRQDPGQGLRLIYYSQIVNDFQKGDIAEGYSVSREKKESFPLTVTSAQKNPTAFYLCASSINIGGGEAFFGQGTRLTVV.

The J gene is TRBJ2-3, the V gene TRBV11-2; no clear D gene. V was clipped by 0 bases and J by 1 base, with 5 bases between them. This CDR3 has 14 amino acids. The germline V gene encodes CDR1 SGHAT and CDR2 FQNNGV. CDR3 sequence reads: CASSLEWGTDTQYF. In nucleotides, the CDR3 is TGTGCCAGCAGCTTAGAATGGGGCACAGATACGCAGTATTTT.

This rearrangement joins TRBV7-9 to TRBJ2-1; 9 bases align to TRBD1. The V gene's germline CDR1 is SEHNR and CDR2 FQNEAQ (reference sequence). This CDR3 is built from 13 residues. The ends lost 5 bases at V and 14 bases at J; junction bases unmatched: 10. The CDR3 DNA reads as TGTGCCAGCAGCCCTCCCAATAGACAGGGGGAGTTCTTC. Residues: CASSPPNRQGEFF.

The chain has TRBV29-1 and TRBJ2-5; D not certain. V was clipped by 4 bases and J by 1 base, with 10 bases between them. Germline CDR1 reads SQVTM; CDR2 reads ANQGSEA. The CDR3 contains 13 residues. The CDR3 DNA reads TGCAGCGTTGCGGATGAAACCCAAGAGACCCAGTACTTC. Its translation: CSVADETQETQYF.

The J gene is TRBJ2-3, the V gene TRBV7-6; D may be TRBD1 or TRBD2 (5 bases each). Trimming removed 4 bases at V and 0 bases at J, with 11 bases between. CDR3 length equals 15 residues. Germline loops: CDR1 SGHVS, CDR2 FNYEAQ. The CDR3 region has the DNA TGTGCCAGCAGCTGGGACGCACCTAGCACAGATACGCAGTATTTT. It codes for CASSWDAPSTDTQYF.

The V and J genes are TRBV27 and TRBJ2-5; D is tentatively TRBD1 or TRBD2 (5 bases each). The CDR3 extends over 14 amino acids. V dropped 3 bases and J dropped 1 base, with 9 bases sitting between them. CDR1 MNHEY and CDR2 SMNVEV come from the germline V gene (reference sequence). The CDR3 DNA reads TGTGCCAGCAGTTTCCTCGGGGCCCAAGAGACCCAGTACTTC. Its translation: CASSFLGAQETQYF.

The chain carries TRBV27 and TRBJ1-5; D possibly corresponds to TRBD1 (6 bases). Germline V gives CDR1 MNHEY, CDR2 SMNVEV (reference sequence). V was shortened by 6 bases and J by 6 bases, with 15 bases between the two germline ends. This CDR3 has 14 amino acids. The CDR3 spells CASSRQEGGQPQHF. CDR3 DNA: TGTGCCAGCAGCCGACAGGAGGGTGGTCAGCCCCAGCATTTT.

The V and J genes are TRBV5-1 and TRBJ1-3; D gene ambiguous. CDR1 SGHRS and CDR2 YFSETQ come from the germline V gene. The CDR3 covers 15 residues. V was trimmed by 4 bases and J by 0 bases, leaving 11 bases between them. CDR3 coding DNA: TGCGCCAGCAGCCTGGATCTCAGCTCTGGAAACACCATATATTTT. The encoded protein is CASSLDLSSGNTIYF.

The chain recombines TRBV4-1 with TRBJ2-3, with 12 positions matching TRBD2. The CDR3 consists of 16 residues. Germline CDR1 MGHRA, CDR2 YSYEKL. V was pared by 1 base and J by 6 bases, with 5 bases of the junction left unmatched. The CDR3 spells CASSQAASGGVDTQYF. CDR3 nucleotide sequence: TGCGCCAGCAGCCAAGCCGCTAGCGGGGGGGTGGATACGCAGTATTTT.

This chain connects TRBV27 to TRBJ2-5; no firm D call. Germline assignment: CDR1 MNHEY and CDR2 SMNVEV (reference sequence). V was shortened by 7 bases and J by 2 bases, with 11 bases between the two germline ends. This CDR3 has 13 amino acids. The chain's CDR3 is CASKPGPQETQYF. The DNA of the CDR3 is TGTGCCAGCAAACCGGGCCCACAAGAGACCCAGTACTTC.

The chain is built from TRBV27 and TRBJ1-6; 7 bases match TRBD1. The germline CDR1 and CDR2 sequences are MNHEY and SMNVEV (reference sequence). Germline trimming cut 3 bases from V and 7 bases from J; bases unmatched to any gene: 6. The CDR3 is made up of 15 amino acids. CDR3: CASSLTGIGNSPLHF. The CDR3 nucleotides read TGTGCCAGCAGTTTGACAGGGATTGGGAATTCACCCCTCCACTTT.